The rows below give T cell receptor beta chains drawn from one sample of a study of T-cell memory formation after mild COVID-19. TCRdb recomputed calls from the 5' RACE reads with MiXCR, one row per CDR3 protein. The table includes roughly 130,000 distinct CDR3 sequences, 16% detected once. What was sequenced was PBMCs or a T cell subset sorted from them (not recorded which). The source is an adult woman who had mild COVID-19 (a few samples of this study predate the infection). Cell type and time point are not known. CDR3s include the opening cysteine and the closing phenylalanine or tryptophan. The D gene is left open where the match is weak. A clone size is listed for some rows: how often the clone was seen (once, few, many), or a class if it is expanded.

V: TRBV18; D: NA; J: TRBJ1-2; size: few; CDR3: CASSPDLSSNYGYTF; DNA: TGTGCCAGCTCACCCGACTTAAGTTCTAACTATGGCTACACCTTC
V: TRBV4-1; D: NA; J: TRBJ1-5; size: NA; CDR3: CASSQVLNQPQHF; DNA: TGCGCCAGCAGCCAGGTTCTCAATCAGCCCCAGCATTTT
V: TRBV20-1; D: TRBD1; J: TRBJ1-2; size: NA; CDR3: CSASTGGASYGYTF; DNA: TGCAGTGCTAGTACAGGGGGCGCGAGCTATGGCTACACCTTC
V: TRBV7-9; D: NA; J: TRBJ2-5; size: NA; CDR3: CASSPERGLQETQYF; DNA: TGTGCCAGCAGCCCGGAGAGGGGACTTCAAGAGACCCAGTACTTC
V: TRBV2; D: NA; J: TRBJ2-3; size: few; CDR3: CASSEALLHPYDTQYF; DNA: TGTGCCAGCAGTGAAGCGCTTCTTCACCCTTATGATACGCAGTATTTT
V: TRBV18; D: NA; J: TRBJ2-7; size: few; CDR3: CASSPSKDYIEQYF; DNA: TGTGCCAGCTCACCGTCTAAGGATTATATAGAGCAGTACTTC
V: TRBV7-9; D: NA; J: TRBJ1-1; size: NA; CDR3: CASSPGTGQAFF; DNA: TGTGCCAGCAGCCCCGGGACGGGACAAGCTTTCTTT
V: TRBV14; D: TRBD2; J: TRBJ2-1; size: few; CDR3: CASSQGPRLTGGEQFF; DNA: TGTGCCAGCAGCCAAGGGCCGCGACTCACCGGGGGGGAGCAGTTCTTC
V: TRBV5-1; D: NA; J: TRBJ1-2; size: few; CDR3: CASSSIPSNYGYTF; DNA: TGCGCCAGCAGCTCGATCCCATCGAACTATGGCTACACCTTC
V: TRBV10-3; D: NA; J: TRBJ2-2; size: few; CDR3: CAISDSGNTGELFF; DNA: TGTGCCATCAGTGACTCAGGGAACACCGGGGAGCTGTTTTTT
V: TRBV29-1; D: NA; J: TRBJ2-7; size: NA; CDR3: CSVETDYEQYF; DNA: TGCAGCGTTGAAACGGACTACGAGCAGTACTTC
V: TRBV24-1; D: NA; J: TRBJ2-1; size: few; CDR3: CATSDLGGRSGEQFF; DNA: TGTGCCACCAGTGATTTAGGCGGACGCTCAGGCGAGCAGTTCTTC
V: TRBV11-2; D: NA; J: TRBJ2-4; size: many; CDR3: CASSLGGLGKNIQYF; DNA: TGTGCCAGCAGCTTAGGGGGTTTGGGCAAAAACATTCAGTACTTC
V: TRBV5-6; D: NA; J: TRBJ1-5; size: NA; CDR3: CASTYGGFNQPQHF; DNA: TGTGCCAGCACCTACGGGGGATTCAATCAGCCCCAGCATTTT
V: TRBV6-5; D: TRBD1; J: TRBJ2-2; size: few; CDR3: CASSYSRGGITGELFF; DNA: TGTGCCAGCAGTTACTCGCGAGGGGGCATTACCGGGGAGCTGTTTTTT
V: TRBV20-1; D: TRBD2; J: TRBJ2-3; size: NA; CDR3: CSARLAESTDTQYF; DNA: TGCAGTGCTAGACTAGCGGAGAGCACAGATACGCAGTATTTT
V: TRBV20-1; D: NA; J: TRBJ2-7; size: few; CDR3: CSARGAAYEQYF; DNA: TGCAGTGCCCGAGGGGCGGCCTACGAGCAGTACTTC
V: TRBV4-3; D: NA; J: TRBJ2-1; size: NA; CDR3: CASSQDLLRTENNEQFF; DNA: TGCGCCAGCAGCCAAGATCTTCTTAGGACTGAAAACAATGAGCAGTTCTTC
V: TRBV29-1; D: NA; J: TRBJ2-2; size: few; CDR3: CSVGEPAGELFF; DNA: TGCAGCGTGGGCGAGCCAGCCGGGGAGCTGTTTTTT
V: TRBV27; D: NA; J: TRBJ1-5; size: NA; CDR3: CASSVPGANQPQHF; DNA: TGTGCCAGCAGCGTGCCGGGGGCGAATCAGCCCCAGCATTTT
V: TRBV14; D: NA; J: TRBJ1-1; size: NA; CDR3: CASSQEGGTTEAFF; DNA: TGTGCCAGCAGCCAAGAAGGGGGGACCACTGAAGCTTTCTTT
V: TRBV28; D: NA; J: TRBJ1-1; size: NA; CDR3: CASSSGFYMNTEAFF; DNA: TGTGCCAGCAGTTCAGGGTTTTACATGAACACTGAAGCTTTCTTT